The rows below give T cell receptor beta chains drawn from one sample of a study of T cell responses to AZD1222 COVID-19 vaccine. Clones were sequenced by immunoSEQ multiplex PCR, and TCRdb holds only the in-frame ones, with some missing. The data show 190,000 or so clones, about 88% seen once. The source material was peripheral blood, sampled 28 days after the second AZD1222 dose. These receptors all come from an adult who received the AZD1222 COVID-19 vaccine. The CDR3 runs from the conserved cysteine through the conserved F or W.

TRBV7-3,TRBJ2-1,CASSSTKGGWARNEQFF
TRBV6-5,TRBJ1-1,CASSPHQNTEAFF
TRBV24-1,TRBJ1-1,CATSDYSGQGKTEAFF
TRBV9,TRBJ1-1,CASSPGGEMNTEAFF
TRBV5-1,TRBJ1-1,CASSYDRSEAFF
TRBV25-1,TRBJ2-2,CASSEQGIGELFF
TRBV6-5,TRBJ2-7,CASSQTTGLYEQYF
TRBV28,TRBJ1-1,CASSSPGGANTEAFF
TRBV7-6,TRBJ2-7,CASSLARLYEQYF
TRBV7-9,TRBJ2-5,CASSLVGSGSPETQYF
TRBV30,TRBJ2-7,CAWTVGGQGEQYF
TRBV28,TRBJ1-5,CASRPDIDGNQPQHF
TRBV11-2,TRBJ2-7,CASSSGRIEQYF
TRBV28,TRBJ1-5,CASSLPVRGYNQPQHF
TRBV6-4,TRBJ2-7,CASIRDRVHEQYF
TRBV7-2,TRBJ2-1,CASSLGQYNEQFF
TRBV24-1,TRBJ2-3,CATSEVGTTGDTQYF
TRBV5-4,TRBJ2-5,CASSAGPHETQYF
TRBV11-2,TRBJ2-1,CASSIGTGGFNEQFF
TRBV2,TRBJ1-6,CASSEQWESSPLHF
TRBV12-3/TRBV12-4,TRBJ2-3,CASRGMRTDTQYF
TRBV9,TRBJ1-5,CASSATGFSRQPQHF
TRBV20-1,TRBJ1-1,CSASKGRDWGTEAFF
TRBV7-4,TRBJ1-6,CASNPEGDSYNSPLHF
TRBV4-2,TRBJ2-1,CASSLTSGGTYNEQFF
TRBV6-1,TRBJ2-7,CASSGRGTGMDFPYEQYF
TRBV20-1,TRBJ1-1,CSASDSLSKAFF
TRBV18,TRBJ2-5,CASSPGNRQETQYF
TRBV28,TRBJ2-4,CASSLTGRGAKNIQYF
TRBV24-1,TRBJ1-2,CATSDLGSGYTF
TRBV6-1,TRBJ2-6,CASSESFQTGANVLTF
TRBV19,TRBJ2-3,CASSIGQGTDTQYF
TRBV21-1,TRBJ1-4,CASSPHRCGDEKLFF
TRBV5-4,TRBJ1-6,CASSVGAGVNSPLHF
TRBV7-2,TRBJ2-1,CASTSSRRIGEQFF
TRBV28,TRBJ2-1,CASIGQVANEQFF
TRBV6-5,TRBJ2-4,CASRTDRGAKNIQYF
TRBV7-3,TRBJ1-1,CASSQGGGTEAFF
TRBV27,TRBJ1-1,CASSLSQGAGNTEAFF
TRBV18,TRBJ2-3,CASSPPTVDTQYF
TRBV16,TRBJ2-1,CASSQYRDNEQFF
TRBV19,TRBJ1-1,CASNYLTGTEAFF
TRBV5-6,TRBJ1-6,CASSPGQGSPLHF
TRBV7-8,TRBJ1-2,CASRPGAANYGYTF